Listed here are 2 T cell receptor beta chains from one sample, sequenced in a study of shared clonotypes between healthy human individuals. Clones were sequenced by immunoSEQ multiplex PCR, and TCRdb holds only the in-frame ones, with some missing. The sample shows roughly 640,000 clones, around 72% of them seen only once. Sequencing input: memory CD4+ T cells sorted from blood. Subset described: CD45RA-negative fraction. The receptors were gathered from a woman aged 25 to 39 in good health.

The chain recombines TRBV28 with TRBJ2-7; possible D gene TRBD2, 5 bases. V was trimmed by 3 bases and J by 0 bases, leaving 9 bases between them. This CDR3 is built from 14 residues. Germline V gene lookup returns CDR1 MDHEN and CDR2 SYDVKM. In DNA, the CDR3 is TGTGCCAGCAGTTTTGGCGCGGGCTCCTACGAGCAGTACTTC. Its translation: CASSFGAGSYEQYF.

The chain combines TRBV11-2 with TRBJ2-3; D remains unclear. This CDR3 is 11 amino acids long. Deletions cut 8 bases from V and 5 bases from J, with 8 bases between. The germline V gene encodes CDR1 SGHAT and CDR2 FQNNGV. DNA of the CDR3: TGTGCCAGCCGCCTGGGAGATACGCAGTATTTT. Encoded protein: CASRLGDTQYF.